What follows are 29 T cell receptor beta chains derived from one specimen sequenced in a study of T cells in localized non-small cell lung cancer. Sequenced by immunoSEQ multiplex PCR; TCRdb stores in-frame clones only, minus some. The sample has around 17,000 clones, approximately 90% seen once. The specimen comprised peripheral blood, sampled before any cancer treatment. The origin of the receptors is a male donor older than 55 with stage II squamous cell lung carcinoma.

V and J are TRBV18 and TRBJ2-3; maybe TRBD2 (5 bases). The CDR3 has 16 amino acids. Trimming cost V 4 bases and J 0 bases, with 14 bases left between them. In germline, CDR1 is KGHSH, CDR2 LQKENI. The DNA for the CDR3 is TGTGCCAGCTCACGGGAGACACCGAGTAGCACAGATACGCAGTATTTT. Residues: CASSRETPSSTDTQYF.

In nucleotides, the CDR3 is TGTGCCAGTAGTATGAGGCCCAGGAATACGTACGAGCAGTACTTC. Translation gives CASSMRPRNTYEQYF. The rearrangement joins TRBV19 to TRBJ2-7; D gene unclear. Looked up from germline, CDR1 is LNHDA and CDR2 is SQIVND (reference sequence). The ends were cut back, 3 bases at V and 4 bases at J, with 16 bases in the middle. This CDR3 is built from 15 residues.

The chain recombines TRBV7-2 with TRBJ2-7; D is unresolved. Trimming pared 2 bases from V and 8 bases from J, leaving 16 bases between. CDR3 length: 14 residues. Germline CDR1 and CDR2: SGHTA and FQGNSA. This chain's CDR3 is CASSLSRPEGKQYF. In DNA form, the CDR3 reads TGTGCCAGCAGCTTATCCCGCCCCGAAGGTAAGCAGTACTTC.

The gene calls are TRBV7-9 and TRBJ2-4; D not resolved. The CDR3 consists of 12 residues. Germline CDR1 and CDR2: SEHNR and FQNEAQ (reference sequence). Deletions cut 5 bases from V and 8 bases from J, with 10 bases between. The CDR3 protein is CASSPSKDIQYF. The CDR3 DNA follows: TGTGCCAGCAGCCCGTCCAAGGACATTCAGTACTTC.

The chain carries TRBV7-8 and TRBJ1-4; D is possibly TRBD1 (5 bases). The CDR3 totals 16 residues. Germline V gene data show CDR1 as SGHVS and CDR2 as FQNEAQ. Trimming removed 5 bases from V and 0 bases from J, with 13 bases in between. In DNA form, the CDR3 reads TGTGCCAGCAGCCCCCGCAGGGCAGCAACTAATGAAAAACTGTTTTTT. Protein product: CASSPRRAATNEKLFF.

This rearrangement joins TRBV5-1 to TRBJ2-1; TRBD2 matches at 8 bases. V lost 9 bases, J lost 4 bases, and 9 bases stayed unmatched. CDR1 is SGHRS, CDR2 YFSETQ, per germline. The CDR3 is made up of 14 amino acids. The CDR3 region is CATQRESSYNEQFF. Here the CDR3 DNA reads TGCGCCACCCAGCGGGAGAGTTCGTACAATGAGCAGTTCTTC.

The rearrangement joins TRBV27 to TRBJ1-1, with TRBD1 as a possible D gene (6 bases). CDR1 and CDR2 from the germline V gene are MNHEY and SMNVEV (reference sequence). The CDR3 is 14 amino acids. Deletions cut 2 bases from V and 5 bases from J, with 12 bases between. The CDR3 bases are TGTGCCAGCAGTTTAGGCAGGGGCTTGACTGAAGCTTTCTTT. Translated, it gives CASSLGRGLTEAFF.

The chain couples TRBV27 to TRBJ2-7; D assignment may be TRBD1 or TRBD2 (5 bases each). CDR1 and CDR2 from the germline V gene are MNHEY and SMNVEV (reference sequence). The CDR3 sequence is 16 residues long. Trimming took off 4 bases at V and 4 bases at J, with 20 bases between the two ends. The CDR3 DNA follows: TGTGCCAGCAGTTATGGGGACGCAAGGAGCTCTTACGAGCAGTACTTC. Protein: CASSYGDARSSYEQYF.

The chain uses TRBV28 and TRBJ1-4; D may be TRBD1 (5 bases). This CDR3 has 13 amino acids. V lost 10 bases and J lost 4, with 13 bases in between. Germline CDR1 and CDR2: MDHEN and SYDVKM. The CDR3 sequence is CATSGHLNEKLFF. CDR3 bases: TGTGCCACCAGCGGACACCTTAATGAAAAACTGTTTTTT. The variable domain in full, with the rest retrieved from reference TRBV28 and TRBJ1-4, is DVKVTQSSRYLVKRTGEKVFLECVQDMDHENMFWYRQDPGLGLRLIYFSYDVKMKEKGDIPEGYSVSREKKERFSLILESASTNQTSMYLCATSGHLNEKLFFGSGTQLSVL.

The chain carries TRBV21-1 and TRBJ2-1. TRBV21-1 is recorded as a pseudogene. There are 11 residues in the CDR3. CDR3 in DNA: TGTGCCAGCAGCAAAGAGTGTGAGCAGTTCTTC. Translating gives CASSKECEQFF.

This rearrangement joins TRBV5-6 to TRBJ2-5; 7 bases are shared with TRBD1. Germline V gene data show CDR1 as SGHDT and CDR2 as YYEEEE. There are 13 residues in the CDR3. Trimming cost V 3 bases and J 4 bases; bases outside gene matches: 3. CDR3 nucleotides: TGTGCCAGCAGCTCTACAGGGGTAGAGACCCAGTACTTC. This gives the protein CASSSTGVETQYF.

The chain uses TRBV5-8 and TRBJ2-3; either TRBD1 or TRBD2 may supply D (5 bases each). The CDR3 spans 15 residues. Deletions cut 1 base from V and 6 bases from J, with 15 bases between. Per germline, CDR1 SGHTS and CDR2 YDEGEE. The CDR3, as DNA: TGTGCCAGCAGCTTGTGGGACCGAGATAAGGATACGCAGTATTTT. This codes for CASSLWDRDKDTQYF.

This chain uses TRBV15 with TRBJ2-2; D unresolved. Germline V gene sequence: CDR1 LNHNV, CDR2 YYDKDF (reference sequence). The V and J ends lost 8 bases and 4 bases respectively, with 11 bases between them. CDR3 length: 13 amino acids. This chain's CDR3 is CATGRASTGELFF. The CDR3 DNA follows: TGTGCCACCGGCCGGGCCAGCACCGGGGAGCTGTTTTTT.

The chain links TRBV15 to TRBJ1-4, with no clear D. V lost 0 bases to trimming and J lost 1 base, with 6 bases between them. The germline gives CDR1 LNHNV, CDR2 YYDKDF (reference sequence). The CDR3 spans 15 residues. The CDR3 reads CATSRDGRTNEKLFF. In nucleotides, the CDR3 is TGTGCCACCAGCAGAGATGGAAGAACTAATGAAAAACTGTTTTTT.

The chain couples TRBV14 to TRBJ2-2, with TRBD2 matching 11 bases. Germline assignment: CDR1 SGHDN and CDR2 FVKESK. The junction had 3 bases not matched to a gene; V was cut back by 3 bases and J by 3 bases. The CDR3 consists of 16 residues. The CDR3 coding sequence is TGTGCCAGCAGCCACCTGACTAGCGGGGACACCGGGGAGCTGTTTTTT. It yields the protein CASSHLTSGDTGELFF.

The J gene is TRBJ2-1, the V gene TRBV28, with 7 bases aligning to TRBD2. Germline CDR1 is MDHEN and CDR2 is SYDVKM. The CDR3 sequence is 18 residues long. The V segment lost 0 bases and the J segment 4 bases; nucleotides outside the gene matches: 12. The DNA of the CDR3 is TGTGCCAGCAGTTTATGGGGTAGCGGGCCTGCCATTTACAATGAGCAGTTCTTC. It codes for CASSLWGSGPAIYNEQFF.

This rearrangement joins TRBV4-1 to TRBJ1-5; D unresolved. Germline CDR1 MGHRA, CDR2 YSYEKL. Trimming removed 0 bases from V and 3 bases from J, with 12 bases in between. The CDR3 sequence is 16 residues long. The CDR3 nucleotides read TGCGCCAGCAGCCAAGAAGCCCAAAGGGTCAATCAGCCCCAGCATTTT. This translates into CASSQEAQRVNQPQHF.

The V gene is TRBV9, the J gene TRBJ2-2; TRBD2 agrees at 8 bases. The trim removed 2 bases at V and 2 bases at J, leaving 2 bases unmatched. The CDR3 has 15 residues. CDR1 is SGDLS and CDR2 is YYNGEE in the germline V gene. CDR3 sequence reads: CASSVTSGNTGELFF. CDR3 nucleotides: TGTGCCAGCAGCGTTACTAGCGGTAACACCGGGGAGCTGTTTTTT.

In nucleotides, the CDR3 is TGTGCCATCCGAGGACTCAGGGTCACAGATACGCAGTATTTT. Amino acid sequence: CAIRGLRVTDTQYF. This chain uses TRBV10-3 with TRBJ2-3; D possibly uses TRBD1 or TRBD2 (5 bases each). Between the trimmed V and J ends, which lost 8 bases and 2 bases, there was a span of 14 bases. Germline assignment: CDR1 ENHRY and CDR2 SYGVKD. This CDR3 is built from 14 residues.

The chain couples TRBV20-1 to TRBJ2-1; D not resolved. This CDR3 has 11 amino acids. The germline CDR1 and CDR2 sequences are DFQATT and SNEGSKA (reference sequence). The CDR3 reads CSKRGAGEQFF. DNA of the CDR3: TGCAGCAAGAGAGGAGCTGGGGAGCAGTTCTTC.

The chain carries TRBV5-1 and TRBJ2-2; 7 positions match TRBD1. The CDR3 extends over 14 amino acids. Looked up from germline, CDR1 is SGHRS and CDR2 is YFSETQ. The junction had 2 bases not matched to a gene; V was cut back by 5 bases and J by 1 base. This CDR3 reads CASSRQGNTGELFF. CDR3 nucleotide sequence: TGCGCCAGCAGTAGACAGGGGAACACCGGGGAGCTGTTTTTT.

The J gene is TRBJ2-1, the V gene TRBV7-9; TRBD1 is a possible D gene (5 bases). This CDR3 is 15 amino acids long. Between the trimmed V and J ends, which lost 6 bases and 0 bases, there was a span of 12 bases. The germline V gene encodes CDR1 SEHNR and CDR2 FQNEAQ (reference sequence). The CDR3 loop is CASSPGMSSYNEQFF. The CDR3 nucleotides are TGTGCCAGCAGTCCAGGGATGAGCTCCTACAATGAGCAGTTCTTC.

The V gene is TRBV10-3, the J gene TRBJ1-2; D is uncertain. The CDR3 spans 11 residues. The V and J ends lost 8 bases and 2 bases respectively, with 6 bases between them. Per the germline V gene, CDR1 is ENHRY and CDR2 is SYGVKD. The CDR3, as DNA: TGTGCCATCTCAGCCAACTATGGCTACACCTTC. This codes for CAISANYGYTF.

The chain carries TRBV7-9 and TRBJ1-5, with TRBD1 matching over 8 bases. CDR3 length equals 17 residues. The V segment lost 5 bases and the J segment 0 bases; nucleotides outside the gene matches: 9. From germline, CDR1 is SEHNR and CDR2 FQNEAQ (reference sequence). Here the CDR3 reads CASSLGQGGSSNQPQHF. CDR3 DNA: TGTGCCAGCAGCCTAGGACAGGGTGGCTCTAGCAATCAGCCCCAGCATTTT.

The chain has TRBV4-2 and TRBJ1-2, with D perhaps matching TRBD1 (6 bases). V gave up 4 bases and J gave up 8 bases, with 11 bases separating them. The V gene's germline CDR1 is LGHNA and CDR2 YNFKEQ. CDR3 length: 12 residues. The CDR3 here is CASSPQGYGYTF. In DNA, the CDR3 is TGTGCCAGCAGCCCACAGGGTTACGGCTACACCTTC.

V gene TRBV19 combines with J gene TRBJ1-5; 7 positions match TRBD1. The CDR3 extends over 14 amino acids. J gave up 7 bases and V 9 bases, and 12 bases lay outside the gene matches. CDR1 and CDR2 (germline): LNHDA, SQIVND (reference sequence). The CDR3 bases are TGTGCCAGCCGTAATGACAGGGAAACGCAGCCCCAGCATTTT. Translation gives CASRNDRETQPQHF.

The chain links TRBV10-3 to TRBJ2-5; 11 bases fit TRBD2. This CDR3 is built from 15 residues. Trimming cost V 4 bases and J 2 bases; bases outside gene matches: 3. CDR1 is ENHRY, CDR2 SYGVKD, per germline. The CDR3 protein is CAISGRLAGQETQYF. CDR3 nucleotide sequence: TGTGCCATCAGTGGCAGACTAGCGGGGCAAGAGACCCAGTACTTC.

The CDR3 DNA reads TGCGCCAGCAGGCCTTACCGGGACACCGCCACCGGGGAGCTGTTTTTT. This codes for CASRPYRDTATGELFF. The chain uses TRBV5-1 and TRBJ2-2; D possibly corresponds to TRBD1 (6 bases). V lost 5 bases and J lost 4, with 18 bases in between. From germline, CDR1 is SGHRS and CDR2 YFSETQ. This CDR3 region has 16 residues.

There are a few counts of this clone. V is TRBV28 and J is TRBJ2-7; unclear D gene. With 1 base removed from V and 2 bases from J, the gap between germline ends came to 9 bases. The CDR3 runs 14 residues. Germline-derived CDR1 and CDR2 are MDHEN and SYDVKM. In DNA, the CDR3 is TGTGCCAGCAGTTTATATAGGGTCCCCTACGAGCAGTACTTC. Translated: CASSLYRVPYEQYF.